This T cell receptor beta chain was profiled in a study of blood T cell repertoires in COVID-19. Study as a whole: COVID-19 samples from acute and convalescent phases originated in the United States, Italy and Spain.

Data came from immunoSEQ multiplex PCR; TCRdb stores just in-frame clones and leaves some out. The profile covers some 60,000 clones, with over 70% appearing a single time and about 17% taken by the ten largest. Trimming removed 7 bases from V and 8 bases from J, with 14 bases in between. This CDR3 has 13 amino acids. Germline values: CDR1 SGHNT, CDR2 YENEEA. Sequencing was carried out using peripheral blood. This TCR came from a woman between 50 and 59 years old with active or convalescent COVID-19. The chain is built from TRBV11-3 and TRBJ2-2; a possible D gene is TRBD1 (5 bases). The CDR3 loop is CASTQKGSGELFF. The CDR3 bases are TGTGCCAGCACCCAGAAGGGGTCGGGGGAGCTGTTTTTT.